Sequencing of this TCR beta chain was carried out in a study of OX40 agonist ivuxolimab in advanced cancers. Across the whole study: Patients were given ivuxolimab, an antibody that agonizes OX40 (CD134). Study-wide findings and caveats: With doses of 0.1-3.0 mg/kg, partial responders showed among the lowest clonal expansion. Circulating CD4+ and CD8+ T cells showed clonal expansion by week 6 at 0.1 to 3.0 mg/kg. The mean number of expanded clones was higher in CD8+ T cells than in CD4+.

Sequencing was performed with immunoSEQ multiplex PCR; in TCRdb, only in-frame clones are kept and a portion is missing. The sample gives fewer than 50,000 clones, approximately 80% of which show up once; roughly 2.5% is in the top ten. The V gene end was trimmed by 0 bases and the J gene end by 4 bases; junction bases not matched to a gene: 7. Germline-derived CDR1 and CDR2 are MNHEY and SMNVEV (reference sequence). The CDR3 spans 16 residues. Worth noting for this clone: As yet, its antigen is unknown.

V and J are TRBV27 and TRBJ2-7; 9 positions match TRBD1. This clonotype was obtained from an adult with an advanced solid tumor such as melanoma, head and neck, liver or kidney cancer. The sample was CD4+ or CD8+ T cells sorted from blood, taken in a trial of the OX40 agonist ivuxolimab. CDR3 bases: TGTGCCAGCAGTTTATCCACGGGGGACAGGGCATACGAGCAGTACTTC. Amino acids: CASSLSTGDRAYEQYF.